The sequence of this TCR beta chain was determined in a study of Ad26.COV2.S vaccination and SARS-CoV-2 variants. For the study at large: Vaccine-arm donor from the placebo-controlled COV1001 Ad26.COV2.S trial. Ad26.COV2.S was injected intramuscularly once or twice, 56 days apart. Points from the study as a whole: Comparability of non-spike TCR breadth was observed across vaccine and placebo recipients.

Sequencing used immunoSEQ multiplex PCR; TCRdb keeps in-frame clones, though not all of them. The sample has roughly 300,000 clones, about 88% seen once. Turning to this clone: As yet, its antigen is unknown.

Trimming took off 9 bases at V and 4 bases at J, with 0 bases between the two ends. Germline V gives CDR1 KGHDR, CDR2 SFDVKD. The CDR3 covers 8 residues. As to treatment: roughly 19 received Ad26.COV2.S at low or high dose, single or two shots; 5 received placebo; per-sample allocation not given. Sampling happened 63 days after the first vaccine or placebo injection. An Ad26 vector was used to express Wuhan-strain SARS-CoV-2 spike as the vaccine. The sequence was obtained from a person aged 18-60 years who received the Ad26.COV2.S COVID-19 vaccine or a placebo. The specimen comprised peripheral blood, sampled in a trial of Ad26.COV2.S vaccine versus placebo. The chain uses TRBV24-1 and TRBJ2-7; D not resolved. The CDR3 bases are TGTGCCACCTACGAGCAGTACTTC. Protein product: CATYEQYF.